The next 20 T cell receptor beta chains were all read from a single sample in a study of cytomegalovirus exposure and HLA in healthy donors (dated by TCRdb to about 2017). Receptor amplification or capture employed the immunoSEQ multiplex PCR assay. For the multiplex PCR, a mixture combining 60 forward primers for TCR Vbeta segments and 13 reverse primers for TCR Jbeta segments was used. Here the immuneACCESS table is served through TCRdb, limited to in-frame sequences with V and J called. Missing clones are a known gap in these copies; in checked studies unresolved V genes cover under half, and the rest lacks a known reason. Recorded for this sample are 100,000 to 150,000 clones; over 70% of them occurred a single time. Around 1.5% of the sample is in the top ten clones. Sequenced sample: PBMCs. These receptors were collected from a woman in her late teens or twenties in good health and CMV-seronegative.

The J gene is TRBJ2-3, the V gene TRBV5-5; 9 nucleotides align to TRBD1. The CDR3 loop spans 13 amino acids. CDR1 is SGHKS and CDR2 is YYEKEE in the germline V gene (reference sequence). Trimming cost V 9 bases and J 4 bases; bases outside gene matches: 6. CDR3 amino acids: CATNRDRADTQYF. DNA of the CDR3: TGTGCCACCAACCGGGACAGGGCAGATACGCAGTATTTT.

This clone has just a few counts. This chain joins TRBV5-1 and TRBJ2-3; D possibly corresponds to TRBD2 (5 bases). The V gene's germline CDR1 is SGHRS and CDR2 YFSETQ. This CDR3 is 15 amino acids long. Trimming left V 7 bases short and J 0 bases short, with 15 bases between. The CDR3 protein is CASLLAGRSTDTQYF. The DNA of the CDR3 is TGCGCCAGCCTTTTGGCGGGTCGTAGCACAGATACGCAGTATTTT.

This chain uses TRBV27 with TRBJ2-7, with D possibly being TRBD2 (6 bases). This CDR3 is built from 13 residues. V was shortened by 5 bases and J by 2 bases, with 10 bases between the two germline ends. The V gene's germline CDR1 is MNHEY and CDR2 SMNVEV (reference sequence). The CDR3, as DNA: TGTGCCAGCAGTCCCGGGGGTCCCTACGAGCAGTACTTC. It translates to CASSPGGPYEQYF.

The CDR3 DNA reads as TGCGCCAGCAGCAATCCGAACCTATATGGCTACACCTTC. Translated, it gives CASSNPNLYGYTF. The rearrangement uses TRBV5-1 and TRBJ1-2; D unresolved. V was trimmed by 4 bases and J by 5 bases, leaving 12 bases between them. Per the germline V gene, CDR1 is SGHRS and CDR2 is YFSETQ. The CDR3 has 13 residues.

The chain has TRBV12-5 and TRBJ1-1; D is undetermined. The germline gives CDR1 LGHNT, CDR2 FRNRAP. This CDR3 region has 13 residues. The ends were cut back, 5 bases at V and 0 bases at J, with 7 bases in the middle. The CDR3 protein is CASGPTLNTEAFF. In DNA, the CDR3 is TGTGCTAGTGGTCCGACTCTGAACACTGAAGCTTTCTTT.

This clone was recorded only once. This CDR3 is also generated by other DNA sequences in the sample. The gene calls are TRBV5-6 and TRBJ1-2; the match to TRBD1 covers 8 bases. Per the germline V gene, CDR1 is SGHDT and CDR2 is YYEEEE. The V gene end was trimmed by 3 bases and the J gene end by 3 bases; junction bases not matched to a gene: 1. The CDR3 contains 13 residues. As DNA, the CDR3 is TGTGCCAGCAGCTCGGACAGGGACTATGGCTACACCTTC. This translates into CASSSDRDYGYTF.

This rearrangement joins TRBV9 to TRBJ1-3; maybe TRBD1 (5 bases). The CDR3 loop spans 13 amino acids. Trimming removed 4 bases at V and 8 bases at J, with 13 bases between. The V gene's germline CDR1 is SGDLS and CDR2 YYNGEE. The CDR3 is CASSSQLGHTIYF. CDR3 nucleotides: TGTGCCAGCAGCTCACAACTGGGGCACACCATATATTTT.

The J gene is TRBJ2-3, the V gene TRBV30, with 9 positions matching TRBD2. CDR1 is GTSNPN and CDR2 is SVGIG in the germline V gene (reference sequence). The CDR3 consists of 15 residues. V lost 3 bases, J lost 5 bases, and 9 bases stayed unmatched. The CDR3 bases are TGTGCCTGGAGCAAATCGGCGGGGGGGGGAGATACGCAGTATTTT. Encoded protein: CAWSKSAGGGDTQYF.

The chain recombines TRBV13 with TRBJ2-1, with 13 positions matching TRBD2. V gave up 1 base and J gave up 8 bases; unmatched junction bases: 2. From germline, CDR1 is PRHDT and CDR2 FYEKMQ (reference sequence). The CDR3 is made up of 15 amino acids. This chain's CDR3 is CASSLEGLAGHEQFF. CDR3 nucleotide sequence: TGTGCCAGCAGCTTAGAGGGACTAGCGGGACATGAGCAGTTCTTC.

This clone was counted only a few times. The rearrangement links TRBV18 to TRBJ1-1; TRBD1 matches at 10 bases. V dropped 3 bases and J dropped 11; count of bases not matched to a gene: 9. Germline CDR1 KGHSH, CDR2 LQKENI. CDR3 length: 14 amino acids. The CDR3 here is CASSPGTGESVAFF. CDR3 nucleotide sequence: TGTGCCAGCTCACCCGGGACAGGGGAAAGTGTGGCTTTCTTT.

V gene TRBV14 combines with J gene TRBJ2-7; TRBD1 matches at 7 bases. The germline gives CDR1 SGHDN, CDR2 FVKESK. Trimming at V came to 4 bases and at J to 7 bases, leaving 13 bases not matched to a gene. CDR3 size: 15 residues. The CDR3 here is CASSPTGTVISEQYF. CDR3 coding DNA: TGTGCCAGCAGCCCGACCGGGACAGTGATTAGTGAGCAGTACTTC.

The chain couples TRBV29-1 to TRBJ1-2; TRBD1 matches at 8 bases. The CDR3 is 13 amino acids. Germline assignment: CDR1 SQVTM and CDR2 ANQGSEA. With V trimmed by 3 bases and J by 7 bases, 7 bases remained unmatched. Here the CDR3 reads CSVDTDREAGYTF. CDR3 in DNA: TGCAGCGTTGATACGGACAGGGAGGCTGGCTACACCTTC.

The CDR3 nucleotides are TGTGCCTGGAGTTCTAGCGGGACTGCCTACGAGCAGTACTTC. Protein: CAWSSSGTAYEQYF. The chain joins TRBV30 to TRBJ2-7; 9 bases map to TRBD2. CDR1 is GTSNPN, CDR2 SVGIG, per germline (reference sequence). J gave up 2 bases and V 2 bases, and 4 bases lay outside the gene matches. CDR3 length: 14 amino acids.

The chain carries TRBV18 and TRBJ1-1; tentative D call: TRBD1 (6 bases). CDR3 size: 13 residues. Germline CDR1 is KGHSH and CDR2 is LQKENI. Trimming took 6 bases from V and 11 from J, leaving 19 bases between them. CDR3 loop: CASSPITGKDAFF. CDR3 bases: TGTGCCAGCTCGCCTATAACAGGGAAAGACGCTTTCTTT.

The J gene is TRBJ1-1, the V gene TRBV29-1, with no clear D. V lost 7 bases to trimming and J lost 0 bases, with 12 bases between them. This CDR3 is built from 13 residues. CDR1 is SQVTM, CDR2 ANQGSEA, per germline. CDR3 sequence reads: CSGAGVMNTEAFF. CDR3 bases: TGCAGCGGAGCAGGCGTCATGAACACTGAAGCTTTCTTT.

The chain joins TRBV7-9 to TRBJ2-6; 9 nucleotides match TRBD1. This CDR3 has 19 amino acids. Germline-derived CDR1 and CDR2 are SEHNR and FQNEAQ (reference sequence). V shed 4 bases and J 0 bases; nucleotides not matched to a gene: 10. In DNA form, the CDR3 reads TGTGCCAGCAGCTCACTCCGACAGGGGGAATTCTCTGGGGCCAACGTCCTGACTTTC. This translates into CASSSLRQGEFSGANVLTF.

The J gene is TRBJ1-3, the V gene TRBV5-6, with D possibly TRBD1 on 5 matching bases. This CDR3 contains 16 residues. Germline V gene lookup returns CDR1 SGHDT and CDR2 YYEEEE. Trimming pared 4 bases from V and 2 bases from J, leaving 16 bases between. CDR3 DNA: TGTGCCAGCAGCCTGAGGTATCAGGGCACTGGAAACACCATATATTTT. Encoded protein: CASSLRYQGTGNTIYF.

The chain links TRBV2 to TRBJ1-2; no definite D call. The germline V and J ends were trimmed by 4 bases and 9 bases, with 15 bases remaining between them. Per germline, CDR1 SNHLY and CDR2 FYNNEI. This CDR3 spans 13 amino acids. This CDR3 is CASSVSPSGSYTF. DNA for the CDR3: TGTGCCAGCAGTGTATCGCCGTCGGGGAGCTACACCTTC.

The chain carries TRBV6-1 and TRBJ2-2; D call uncertain. Trimming took off 3 bases at V and 0 bases at J, with 17 bases between the two ends. Germline values: CDR1 MNHNS, CDR2 SASEGT. This CDR3 spans 18 amino acids. The CDR3 region has the DNA TGTGCCAGCAGTGAGAGGCTTGACTCCTATACGAACACCGGGGAGCTGTTTTTT. Translated, it gives CASSERLDSYTNTGELFF.

This rearrangement joins TRBV6-5 to TRBJ1-1; a weak D match, TRBD1 (5 bases). Germline assignment: CDR1 MNHEY and CDR2 SVGAGI. The CDR3 is 14 amino acids. With 6 bases removed from V and 1 base from J, the gap between germline ends came to 12 bases. The CDR3, as DNA: TGTGCCAGCAGCCTGGGGGGTGAGAACACTGAAGCTTTCTTT. This gives the protein CASSLGGENTEAFF.